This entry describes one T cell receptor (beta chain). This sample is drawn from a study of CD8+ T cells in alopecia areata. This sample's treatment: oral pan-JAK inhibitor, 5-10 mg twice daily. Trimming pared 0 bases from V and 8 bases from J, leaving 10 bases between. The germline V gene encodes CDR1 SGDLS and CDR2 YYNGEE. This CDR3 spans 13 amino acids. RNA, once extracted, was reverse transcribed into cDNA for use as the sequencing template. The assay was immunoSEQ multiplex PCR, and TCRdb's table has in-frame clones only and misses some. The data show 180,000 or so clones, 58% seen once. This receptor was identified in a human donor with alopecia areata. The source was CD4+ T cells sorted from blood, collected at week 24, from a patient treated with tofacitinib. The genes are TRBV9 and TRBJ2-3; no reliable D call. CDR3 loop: CASSVDTLGTQYF. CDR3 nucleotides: TGTGCCAGCAGCGTAGACACTCTCGGTACGCAGTATTTT.